The present T cell receptor beta chain was sequenced within a study of CD4 T cells in relation to SARS-CoV-2 and coronaviruses. CDR1 and CDR2 (germline): SGHAT, FQNNGV. Trimming removed 1 base from V and 2 bases from J, with 8 bases in between. There are 14 residues in the CDR3. Clones were sequenced by immunoSEQ multiplex PCR, and TCRdb holds only the in-frame ones, with some missing. Counted here are 50,000 to 65,000 clones, 90% to 95% occurring once; the ten biggest clones make up 0.3% to 0.5%. The sequence was collected from an adult with COVID-19. Sequencing was performed on naive CD4+ T cells from PBMCs. The subset is: naive CD4+ T cells isolated by negative enrichment. This sequence joins TRBV11-2 and TRBJ1-2, with D unclear. The CDR3, as DNA: TGTGCCAGCAGCTTAGCCCAGAGAAACTATGGCTACACCTTC. Its translation is CASSLAQRNYGYTF.